The subject of this entry is one T cell receptor beta chain. Its target is unknown. The sample comes from a study of shared clonotypes between healthy human individuals. Study results and caveats: Four donors showed sharing of 4.5% to 5% of naive CD4 clonotypes. Researchers sampled only blood; tissue repertoires likely differ.

Several immunoSEQ plates received, in even portions, the genomic DNA of each subset. 200 ng DNA, 30,000 or so T cell genomes, went into each sorted-subset replicate PCR. Sequenced by immunoSEQ multiplex PCR; TCRdb stores in-frame clones only, minus some. The repertoire holds around 2.5 million clones, with 80% to 95% as singletons. CDR1 is SGHNT, CDR2 YENEEA, per germline. The V and J ends lost 4 bases and 3 bases, in that order; junction bases with no gene match: 6. The CDR3 runs 15 residues. The V call is TRBV11-3, the J call TRBJ2-3; 8 bases align to TRBD2. The specimen was naive CD4+ T cells from PBMCs. Described subset: CD45RA+ positively selected. This TCR derives from a young man in good health. Some clones in this sample may be carry-over from other donors' samples. The CDR3 reads CASSSGTGGTDTQYF. The CDR3 DNA follows: TGTGCCAGCAGCTCGGGGACGGGGGGGACAGATACGCAGTATTTT. The whole variable domain, filled in from reference TRBV11-3 and TRBJ2-3, reads EAGVVQSPRYKIIEKKQPVAFWCNPISGHNTLYWYLQNLGQGPELLIRYENEEAVDDSQLPKDRFSAERLKGVDSTLKIQPAELGDSAVYLCASSSGTGGTDTQYFGPGTRLTVL.